This T cell receptor beta chain stems from a study of human T cells and chemical hapten exposure. Study-level information: Slight differences in pooled library volume were the main source of varying TCR yields across samples.

In TCRdb, the RACE reads were re-called with MiXCR into one record per CDR3 protein. This table has 250,000 or so distinct CDR3 sequences, about 7.7% appearing once. This clonotype has ten or more counts. Noted time point: pre-sensitization, week 0. Treatment here: therapeutic diphenylcyclopropenone sensitization with weekly scalp DPC. Each patch test followed a blood draw. Trimming removed 3 bases from V and 0 bases from J, with 12 bases in between. This CDR3 is built from 16 residues. J is TRBJ1-5 and V is TRBV12-3 or TRBV12-4, with D possibly TRBD1 on 5 matching bases. The sequences come from whole blood, collected in connection with sensitization to the hapten diphenylcyclopropenone (DPC). This TCR came from a man younger than 35 with alopecia areata. Some clones in this sample may be carry-over from other donors' samples. The CDR3 spells CASSLYSGISNQPQHF. The CDR3, as DNA: TGTGCCAGCAGTTTGTATTCAGGGATTAGCAATCAGCCCCAGCATTTT.